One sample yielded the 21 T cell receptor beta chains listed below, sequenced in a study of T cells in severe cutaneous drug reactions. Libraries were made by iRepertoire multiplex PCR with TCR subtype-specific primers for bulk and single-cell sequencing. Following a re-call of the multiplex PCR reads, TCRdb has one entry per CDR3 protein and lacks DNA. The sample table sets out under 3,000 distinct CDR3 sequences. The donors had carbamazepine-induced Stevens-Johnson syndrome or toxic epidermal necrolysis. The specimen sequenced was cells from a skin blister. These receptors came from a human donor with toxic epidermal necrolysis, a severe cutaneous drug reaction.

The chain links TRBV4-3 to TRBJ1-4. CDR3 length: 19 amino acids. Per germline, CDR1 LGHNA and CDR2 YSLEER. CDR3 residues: CASSRYRQGLEATNEKLFF.

This chain's CDR3 is CASSDRQGAGQPQHF. This chain uses TRBV2 with TRBJ1-5; TCRdb returns TRBD1, unconfirmable since there is no DNA. The CDR3 extends over 15 amino acids. CDR1 is SNHLY and CDR2 is FYNNEI in the germline V gene.

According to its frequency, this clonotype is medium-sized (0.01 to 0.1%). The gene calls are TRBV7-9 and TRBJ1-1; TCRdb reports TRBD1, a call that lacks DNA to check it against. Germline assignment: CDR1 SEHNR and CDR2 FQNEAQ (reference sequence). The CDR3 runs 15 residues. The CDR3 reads CASSSPTGGWTEAFF.

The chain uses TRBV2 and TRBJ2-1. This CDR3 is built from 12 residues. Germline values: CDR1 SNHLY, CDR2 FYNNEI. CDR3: CASSDHIAEQFF.

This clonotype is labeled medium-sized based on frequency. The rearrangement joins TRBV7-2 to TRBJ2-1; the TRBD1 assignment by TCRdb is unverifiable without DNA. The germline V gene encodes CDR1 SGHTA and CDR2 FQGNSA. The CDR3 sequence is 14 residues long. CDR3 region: CASSPRGTYNEQFF.

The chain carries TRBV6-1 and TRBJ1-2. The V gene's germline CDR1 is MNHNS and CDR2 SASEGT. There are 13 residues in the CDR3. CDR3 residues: CASSDGERNGYTF.

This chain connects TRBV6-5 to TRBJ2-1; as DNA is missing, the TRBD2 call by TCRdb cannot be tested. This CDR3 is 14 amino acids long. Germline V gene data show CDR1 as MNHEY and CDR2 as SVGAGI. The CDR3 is CASSKEDSTTLKFF.

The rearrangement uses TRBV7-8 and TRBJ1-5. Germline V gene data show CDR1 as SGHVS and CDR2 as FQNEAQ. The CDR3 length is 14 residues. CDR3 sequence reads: CASSFYGQDQPQHF.

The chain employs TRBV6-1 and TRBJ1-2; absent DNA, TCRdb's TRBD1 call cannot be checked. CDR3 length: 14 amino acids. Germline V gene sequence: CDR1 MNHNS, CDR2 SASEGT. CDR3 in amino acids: CASSRGGAGDGYTF.

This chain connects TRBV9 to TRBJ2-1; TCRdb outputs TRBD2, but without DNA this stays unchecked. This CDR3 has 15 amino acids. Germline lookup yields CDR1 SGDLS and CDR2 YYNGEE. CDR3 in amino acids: CASSVGSGIYNEQFF.

The CDR3 spells CASKSGRTSSYNEQFF. This chain links TRBV2 with TRBJ2-1; TCRdb proposes TRBD2, but this gene call is untestable without DNA. The V gene's germline CDR1 is SNHLY and CDR2 FYNNEI. This CDR3 is built from 16 residues.

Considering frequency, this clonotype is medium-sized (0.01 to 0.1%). The CDR3 reads CASTSRRLAGGYEQYF. V and J are TRBV28 and TRBJ2-7; as DNA is missing, the TRBD2 call by TCRdb cannot be tested. The CDR3 sequence is 16 residues long. CDR1 MDHEN and CDR2 SYDVKM come from the germline V gene.

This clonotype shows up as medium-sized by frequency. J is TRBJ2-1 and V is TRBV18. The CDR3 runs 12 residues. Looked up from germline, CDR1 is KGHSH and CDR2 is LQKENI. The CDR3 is CASSPPQETQFF.

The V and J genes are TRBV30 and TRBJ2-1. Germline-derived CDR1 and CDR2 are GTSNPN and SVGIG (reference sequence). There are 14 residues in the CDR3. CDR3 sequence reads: CAWTVESSYNEQFF.

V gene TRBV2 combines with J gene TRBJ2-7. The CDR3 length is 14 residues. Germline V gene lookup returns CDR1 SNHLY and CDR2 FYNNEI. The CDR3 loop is CASGRTGTTYEQYF.

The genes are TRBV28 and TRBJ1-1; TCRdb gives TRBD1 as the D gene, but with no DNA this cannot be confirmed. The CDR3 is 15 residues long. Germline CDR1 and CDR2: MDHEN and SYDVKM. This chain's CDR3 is CASSPLQEANTEAFF.

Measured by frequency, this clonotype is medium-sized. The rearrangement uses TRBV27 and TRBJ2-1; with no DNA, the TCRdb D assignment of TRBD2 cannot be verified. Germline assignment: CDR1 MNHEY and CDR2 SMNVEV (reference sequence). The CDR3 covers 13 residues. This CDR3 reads CASSFGGSETQFF.

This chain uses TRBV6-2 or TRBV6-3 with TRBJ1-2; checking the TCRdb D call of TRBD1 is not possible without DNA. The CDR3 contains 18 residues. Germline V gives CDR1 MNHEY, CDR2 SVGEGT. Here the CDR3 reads CASSYSKTGSGLNYGYTF.

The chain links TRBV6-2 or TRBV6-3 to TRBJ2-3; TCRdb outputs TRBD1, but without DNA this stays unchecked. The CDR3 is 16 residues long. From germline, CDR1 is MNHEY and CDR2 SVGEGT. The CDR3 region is CASSAWIGQGADTQYF.

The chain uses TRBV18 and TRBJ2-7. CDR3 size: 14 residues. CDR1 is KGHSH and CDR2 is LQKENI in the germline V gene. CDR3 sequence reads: CASSPASSSYEQYF.

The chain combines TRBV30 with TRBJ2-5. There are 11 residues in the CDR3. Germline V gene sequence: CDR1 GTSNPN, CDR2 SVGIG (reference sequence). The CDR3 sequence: CAWSVQETQYF.